This T cell receptor (beta chain) was captured by sequencing in a study of response to subunit inactivated influenza vaccine. The study, taken as a whole, reports: Authors suggested few new T cells are recruited by each seasonal influenza vaccination.

This clonotype was observed many times. Its antigen remains unknown. MiXCR, applied by TCRdb to the RT-PCR reads, yields one record per CDR3 protein. The sample has some 500,000 distinct CDR3 sequences; roughly 13% are singletons. The receptor comes from a man aged 45-65 years who received an inactivated influenza vaccine. The material sequenced was PBMCs from blood, taken 40 to 50 days after vaccination.

CDR3 amino acids: CSARPPSGSYNEQFF. CDR3 in DNA: TGCAGTGCTAGGCCCCCGAGCGGCTCCTACAATGAGCAGTTCTTC. J is TRBJ2-1 and V is TRBV20-1; weak D call: TRBD2 (5 bases). Trimming removed 3 bases from V and 0 bases from J, with 12 bases in between. This CDR3 has 15 amino acids. The germline V gene encodes CDR1 DFQATT and CDR2 SNEGSKA (reference sequence).